Listed here are 25 T cell receptor beta chains from one sample, sequenced in a study of blood T cell repertoires in COVID-19. The protocol was immunoSEQ multiplex PCR, while the TCRdb copy is restricted to in-frame clones and leaves out a portion. The sample contains fewer than 90,000 clones, 65% to 85% of which appear only once. The sequenced sample consisted of peripheral blood. Source of these receptors: a man aged 65-85 years with COVID-19, enrolled during active disease.

Details on this clone: Given the absence of the conserved phenylalanine or tryptophan at the CDR3 end, a read error is likely. The limits of the CDR3 on the DNA are not certain, so only TCRdb's listed CDR3 is given. The CDR3 here is CAISESLAGGG. The gene calls are TRBV10-3 and TRBJ2-3; the table's D call TRBD2 went unverified against the DNA. Germline V CDR1 and CDR2: ENHRY, SYGVKD. The CDR3 totals 11 residues, both ends included.

This clone was seen once. V is TRBV4-2 and J is TRBJ1-2; D may be TRBD1 (6 bases). This CDR3 has 16 amino acids. V shed 0 bases and J shed 0 bases, with 11 bases lying between them. Germline V gene lookup returns CDR1 LGHNA and CDR2 YNFKEQ. This chain's CDR3 is CASSQDWAGANYGYTF. Written as DNA, the CDR3 is TGTGCCAGCAGCCAAGATTGGGCAGGGGCTAACTATGGCTACACCTTC.

V is TRBV5-6 and J is TRBJ1-1, with 12 bases that match TRBD1. The CDR3 spans 17 residues. Unmatched junction bases numbered 7, after V lost 3 bases and J lost 1 base. The germline gives CDR1 SGHDT, CDR2 YYEEEE. The CDR3 loop reads CASSSPGQGATNTEAFF. The CDR3 coding sequence is TGTGCCAGCAGCTCACCGGGACAGGGGGCTACGAACACTGAAGCTTTCTTT.

In regard to this clone: This sample also contains other DNA sequences that code for the same CDR3. The V and J genes are TRBV9 and TRBJ1-1; weak D call: TRBD1 (6 bases). The ends were cut back, 4 bases at V and 0 bases at J, with 13 bases in the middle. The CDR3 covers 15 residues. The germline V gene has CDR1 SGDLS and CDR2 YYNGEE. CDR3 sequence: CASSPGQRLNTEAFF. The CDR3 nucleotides are TGTGCCAGCAGCCCAGGACAGAGACTGAACACTGAAGCTTTCTTT.

The rearrangement links TRBV5-1 to TRBJ2-2; D not resolved. Looked up from germline, CDR1 is SGHRS and CDR2 is YFSETQ. The CDR3 consists of 15 residues. Between the trimmed V and J ends, which lost 0 bases and 2 bases, there was a span of 8 bases. The CDR3 DNA is TGCGCCAGCAGCTTGGGCTGGGCAAACACCGGGGAGCTGTTTTTT. Translating it yields CASSLGWANTGELFF.

J is TRBJ2-1 and V is TRBV30; the match to TRBD2 covers 11 bases. CDR3 size: 14 residues. Per germline, CDR1 GTSNPN and CDR2 SVGIG (reference sequence). Trimming cost V 6 bases and J 4 bases; bases outside gene matches: 5. The DNA of the CDR3 is TGTGCCTGCACCGGGACTAGCGGATACAATGAGCAGTTCTTC. Residues: CACTGTSGYNEQFF.

CDR3 loop: CASSYRSGQGNGAKNIQYF. The CDR3 coding sequence is TGTGCCAGCAGTTACAGATCGGGACAGGGAAACGGGGCCAAAAACATTCAGTACTTC. The chain joins TRBV6-2 or TRBV6-3 to TRBJ2-4; TRBD1 matches 9 bases. The V gene's germline CDR1 is MNHEY and CDR2 SVGEGT. Losses at the gene ends were 2 bases for V and 1 base for J; bases not matched to a gene: 12. The CDR3 runs to 19 residues.

The CDR3 DNA sequence: TGTGCCAGCTCACGGACCTTAGGGAGCGACATCGGATCGAGTGAGCAGTTCTTC. The encoded protein is CASSRTLGSDIGSSEQFF. This chain links TRBV18 with TRBJ2-1; a weak D match, TRBD2 (5 bases). Per the germline V gene, CDR1 is KGHSH and CDR2 is LQKENI. Trimming left V 4 bases short and J 9 bases short, with 28 bases between. The CDR3 has 18 residues. Combining the CDR3 with reference TRBV18 and TRBJ2-1 gives the whole variable domain NAGVMQNPRHLVRRRGQEARLRCSPMKGHSHVYWYRQLPEEGLKFMVYLQKENIIDESGMPKERFSAEFPKEGPSILRIQQVVRGDSAAYFCASSRTLGSDIGSSEQFFGPGTRLTVL.

V and J are TRBV5-4 and TRBJ2-5; 9 bases are a match to TRBD1. The germline CDR1 and CDR2 sequences are SGHNT and YYREEE (reference sequence). The CDR3 covers 16 residues. V gave up 4 bases and J gave up 5 bases; unmatched junction bases: 12. The CDR3 coding sequence is TGTGCCAGCAGCCAAGCCTCCGGACAGGGGAGGGAGACCCAGTACTTC. It specifies CASSQASGQGRETQYF. The variable domain in full, completed from reference TRBV5-4 and TRBJ2-5, reads ETGVTQSPTHLIKTRGQQVTLRCSSQSGHNTVSWYQQALGQGPQFIFQYYREEENGRGNFPPRFSGLQFPNYSSELNVNALELDDSALYLCASSQASGQGRETQYFGPGTRLLVL.

V gene TRBV15 combines with J gene TRBJ2-5, with 7 bases that match TRBD1. Losses at the gene ends were 10 bases for V and 5 bases for J; bases not matched to a gene: 13. The CDR3 is 14 residues long. Germline loops: CDR1 LNHNV, CDR2 YYDKDF (reference sequence). This CDR3 is CAIRVQGRRETQYF. The CDR3 DNA reads as TGTGCCATCAGGGTACAGGGGCGGAGGGAGACCCAGTACTTC.

The J gene is TRBJ1-5, the V gene TRBV4-2; D is unclear. Germline CDR1 is LGHNA and CDR2 is YNFKEQ. The CDR3 is 17 residues long. V was trimmed by 0 bases and J by 1 base, leaving 13 bases between them. The CDR3: CASSQDWALGSNQPQHF. As DNA, the CDR3 is TGTGCCAGCAGCCAAGATTGGGCCCTTGGAAGCAATCAGCCCCAGCATTTT.

The CDR3 reads CASSLGTSGGEEQYF. The CDR3 nucleotides are TGTGCCAGCAGCTTAGGGACTAGCGGGGGGGAGGAGCAGTACTTC. The chain uses TRBV7-9 and TRBJ2-7; the match to TRBD2 covers 15 bases. V shed 1 base and J 7 bases; nucleotides not matched to a gene: 2. CDR1 is SEHNR and CDR2 is FQNEAQ in the germline V gene (reference sequence). The CDR3 is 15 residues long.

V and J are TRBV5-4 and TRBJ2-2; 9 bases agree with TRBD1. The trim removed 4 bases at V and 8 bases at J, leaving 3 bases unmatched. CDR3 length: 13 amino acids. Germline V CDR1 and CDR2: SGHNT, YYREEE (reference sequence). CDR3 residues: CASSQQGAGELFF. CDR3 DNA sequence: TGTGCCAGCAGCCAACAGGGGGCAGGGGAGCTGTTTTTT.

The chain links TRBV29-1 to TRBJ2-7; D gene uncertain. Germline V CDR1 and CDR2: SQVTM, ANQGSEA. V shed 4 bases and J shed 2 bases, with 6 bases lying between them. The CDR3 spans 11 residues. This chain's CDR3 is CSVGGAYEQYF. The CDR3 bases are TGCAGCGTTGGCGGCGCCTACGAGCAGTACTTC.

V usage is TRBV7-9 and J usage is TRBJ1-5, with D unclear. This CDR3 is built from 14 residues. The V gene's germline CDR1 is SEHNR and CDR2 FQNEAQ (reference sequence). V was cut by 7 bases and J by 2 bases, with 12 bases left in between. The CDR3 spells CASTLDSGNQPQHF. In DNA form, the CDR3 reads TGTGCCAGCACTCTCGACTCGGGCAATCAGCCCCAGCATTTT.

The chain recombines TRBV11-2 with TRBJ2-7; D is perhaps TRBD2 (6 bases). Trimming cost V 6 bases and J 1 base, with 16 bases left between them. This CDR3 has 15 amino acids. Per germline, CDR1 SGHAT and CDR2 FQNNGV. This CDR3 is CASSLLLGGSYEQYF. CDR3 nucleotide sequence: TGTGCCAGCAGTCTGCTTTTGGGGGGTTCCTACGAGCAGTACTTC.

The gene calls are TRBV3-1 (or the pseudogene TRBV3-2) and TRBJ1-6; 8 bases line up with TRBD1. V gave up 8 bases and J gave up 5 bases; unmatched junction bases: 8. The length of the CDR3 is 15 residues. Germline V CDR1 and CDR2: LGHDT, YNNKEL (reference sequence). DNA for the CDR3: TGTGCCAGCGAGGCCACAGGGGGGAATAATTCACCCCTCCACTTT. This gives the protein CASEATGGNNSPLHF.

This clone has just one count. The V call is TRBV27, the J call TRBJ1-5, with D unclear. Germline CDR1 reads MNHEY; CDR2 reads SMNVEV (reference sequence). This CDR3 has 15 amino acids. With 5 bases removed from V and 2 bases from J, the gap between germline ends came to 13 bases. CDR3 DNA sequence: TGTGCCAGCAGTCGGACTTTCCGGGGCAATCAGCCCCAGCATTTT. As protein: CASSRTFRGNQPQHF.

The CDR3 here is CASSSLAGAGSGQYF. CDR3 nucleotides: TGTGCCAGCAGTTCGCTAGCGGGAGCTGGGAGCGGGCAGTACTTC. The chain joins TRBV2 to TRBJ2-7; 10 positions match TRBD2. The V gene end was trimmed by 5 bases and the J gene end by 9 bases; junction bases not matched to a gene: 13. Germline lookup yields CDR1 SNHLY and CDR2 FYNNEI. The length of the CDR3 is 15 residues.

The chain carries TRBV14 and TRBJ2-3; TRBD2 matches 8 bases. Germline CDR1 SGHDN, CDR2 FVKESK. The CDR3 covers 16 residues. V was pared by 2 bases and J by 0 bases, with 4 bases of the junction left unmatched. The CDR3 is CASSQLAGRSTDTQYF. The DNA for the CDR3 is TGTGCCAGCAGCCAATTAGCGGGGAGGAGCACAGATACGCAGTATTTT.

This clone was detected only a few times. The V and J genes are TRBV28 and TRBJ1-2; 7 bases align to TRBD1. Germline V gene lookup returns CDR1 MDHEN and CDR2 SYDVKM. The CDR3 loop spans 14 amino acids. The V segment lost 4 bases and the J segment 0 bases; nucleotides outside the gene matches: 2. Here the CDR3 DNA reads TGTGCCAGCAGTTCCCAGGGGGCTAACTATGGCTACACCTTC. Protein sequence: CASSSQGANYGYTF.

This clone was picked up one time. The chain links TRBV7-2 to TRBJ2-2; D may be TRBD2 (7 bases). Between the trimmed V and J ends, which lost 5 bases and 4 bases, there was a span of 20 bases. Germline CDR1 and CDR2: SGHTA and FQGNSA. The CDR3 runs 17 residues. CDR3: CASSLKIGGGATGELFF. In DNA form, the CDR3 reads TGTGCCAGCAGCCTTAAAATTGGCGGGGGCGCCACCGGGGAGCTGTTTTTT.

The chain combines TRBV6-5 with TRBJ1-5; a possible D gene is TRBD1 (5 bases). Germline CDR1 is MNHEY and CDR2 is SVGAGI. This CDR3 comprises 14 residues. The germline V and J ends were trimmed by 2 bases and 4 bases, with 9 bases remaining between them. CDR3 sequence reads: CASSYVDSNQPQHF. CDR3 in DNA: TGTGCCAGCAGTTACGTCGACAGTAATCAGCCCCAGCATTTT.

V is TRBV11-2 and J is TRBJ1-1; TRBD1 is a possible D gene (6 bases). V shed 5 bases and J shed 1 base, with 14 bases lying between them. Germline assignment: CDR1 SGHAT and CDR2 FQNNGV. The CDR3 is 15 residues long. Here the CDR3 DNA reads TGTGCCAGCAGCGCTTGGGGGGGCGGGAACACTGAAGCTTTCTTT. Protein: CASSAWGGGNTEAFF.

The chain recombines TRBV6-2 or TRBV6-3 with TRBJ2-1; tentative D call: TRBD1 (5 bases). Per the germline V gene, CDR1 is MNHEY and CDR2 is SVGEGT. The CDR3 runs to 16 residues. Trimming removed 5 bases at V and 1 base at J, with 15 bases between. Here the CDR3 reads CASSPKKGDSYNEQFF. The CDR3 DNA follows: TGTGCCAGCAGTCCCAAAAAAGGGGATTCCTACAATGAGCAGTTCTTC.